This T cell receptor (beta chain) came from a study of T cell clonality in common variable immunodeficiency. The study's findings and limits: Common variable immunodeficiency TCR beta sequences reportedly had fewer deletions and N-nucleotide insertions. CVID subjects had higher TCRbeta clonality than healthy controls, most marked in about a third. Repertoire-complication correlations in CVID were limited by patient heterogeneity. Shared TCRbeta clones were fewer between CVID subjects than controls.

This clone was seen many times. No antigen is known for it. The CDR3 end lies 3 residues beyond the end of the read and is filled in from the germline J gene. The table came from immunoSEQ multiplex PCR; TCRdb's copy has only in-frame clones and leaves some out. The sample has about 60,000 clones, none seen only once. The CDR3 runs 13 residues. Per germline, CDR1 MGHRA and CDR2 YSYEKL. V was clipped by 5 bases and J by 5 bases; unmatched bases: 2. The sequence was collected from a person aged 18 to 69 in good health. The specimen was peripheral blood mononuclear cells. The chain carries TRBV4-1 and TRBJ2-5, with 10 positions matching TRBD2. CDR3 DNA, as far as it was read: TGCGCCAGCAGCACGACTAGCGGGGAGACC. Translated: CASSTTSGET. The full CDR3 sequence reads CASSTTSGETQYF.